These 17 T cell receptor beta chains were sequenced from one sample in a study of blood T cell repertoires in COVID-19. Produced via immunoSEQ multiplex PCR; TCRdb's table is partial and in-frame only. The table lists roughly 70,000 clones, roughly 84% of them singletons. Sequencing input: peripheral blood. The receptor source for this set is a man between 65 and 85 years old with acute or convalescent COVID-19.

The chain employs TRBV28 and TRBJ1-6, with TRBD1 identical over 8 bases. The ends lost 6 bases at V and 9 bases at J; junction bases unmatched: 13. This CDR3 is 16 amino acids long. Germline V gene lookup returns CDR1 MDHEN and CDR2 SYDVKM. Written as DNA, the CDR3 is TGTGCCAGCAGCCCGCGACAGGGGTCCTACTTTTCACCCCTCCACTTT. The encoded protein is CASSPRQGSYFSPLHF.

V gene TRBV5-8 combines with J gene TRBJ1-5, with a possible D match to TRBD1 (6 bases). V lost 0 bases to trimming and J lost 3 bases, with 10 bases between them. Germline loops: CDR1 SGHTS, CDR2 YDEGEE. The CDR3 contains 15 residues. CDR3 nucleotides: TGTGCCAGCAGCTTGGCTTGGGGGCCCAATCAGCCCCAGCATTTT. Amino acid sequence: CASSLAWGPNQPQHF.

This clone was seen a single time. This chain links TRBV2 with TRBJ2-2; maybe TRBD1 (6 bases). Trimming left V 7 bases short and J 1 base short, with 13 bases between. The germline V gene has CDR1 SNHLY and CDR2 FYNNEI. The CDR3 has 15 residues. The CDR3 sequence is CASTTDRKNTGELFF. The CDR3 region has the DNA TGTGCCAGCACTACCGACAGGAAGAACACCGGGGAGCTGTTTTTT.

In nucleotides, the CDR3 is TGTGCCAGCAGCTTACCTAGGTTACTAGCGGGGGGAGATTCCAATGAGCAGTTCTTC. It codes for CASSLPRLLAGGDSNEQFF. The V call is TRBV7-2, the J call TRBJ2-1; 12 bases agree with TRBD2. Germline V gene data show CDR1 as SGHTA and CDR2 as FQGNSA. After removal of 2 bases from V and 6 bases from J, the junction contained 14 bases not matched to a gene. There are 19 residues in the CDR3.

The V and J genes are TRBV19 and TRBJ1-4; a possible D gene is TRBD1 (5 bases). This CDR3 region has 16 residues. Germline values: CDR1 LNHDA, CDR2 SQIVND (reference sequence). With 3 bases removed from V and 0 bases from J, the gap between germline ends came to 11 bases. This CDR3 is CASSIDSLATNEKLFF. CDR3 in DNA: TGTGCCAGTAGTATCGACAGCCTCGCAACTAATGAAAAACTGTTTTTT. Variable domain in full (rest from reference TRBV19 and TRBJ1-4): DGGITQSPKYLFRKEGQNVTLSCEQNLNHDAMYWYRQDPGQGLRLIYYSQIVNDFQKGDIAEGYSVSREKKESFPLTVTSAQKNPTAFYLCASSIDSLATNEKLFFGSGTQLSVL.

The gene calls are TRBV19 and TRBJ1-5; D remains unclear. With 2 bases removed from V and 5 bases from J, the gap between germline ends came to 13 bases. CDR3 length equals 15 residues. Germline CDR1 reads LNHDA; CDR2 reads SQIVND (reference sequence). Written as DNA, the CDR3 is TGTGCCAGTAGTATAAGGGCGGGAGAGGATCAGCCCCAGCATTTT. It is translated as CASSIRAGEDQPQHF.

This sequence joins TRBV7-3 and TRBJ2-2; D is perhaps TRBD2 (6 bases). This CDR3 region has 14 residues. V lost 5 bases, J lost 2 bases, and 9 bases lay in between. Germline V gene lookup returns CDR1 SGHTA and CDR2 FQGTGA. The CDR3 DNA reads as TGTGCCAGCAGCATGGGACTTAACACCGGGGAGCTGTTTTTT. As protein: CASSMGLNTGELFF.

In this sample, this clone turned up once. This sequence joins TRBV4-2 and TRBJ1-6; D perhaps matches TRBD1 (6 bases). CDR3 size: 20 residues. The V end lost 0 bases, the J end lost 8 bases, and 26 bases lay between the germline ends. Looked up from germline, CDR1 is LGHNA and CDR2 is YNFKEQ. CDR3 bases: TGTGCCAGCAGCCAAGATGTGGGGAGGGGGGGGCGCGTCGGTGATTCACCCCTCCACTTT. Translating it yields CASSQDVGRGGRVGDSPLHF.

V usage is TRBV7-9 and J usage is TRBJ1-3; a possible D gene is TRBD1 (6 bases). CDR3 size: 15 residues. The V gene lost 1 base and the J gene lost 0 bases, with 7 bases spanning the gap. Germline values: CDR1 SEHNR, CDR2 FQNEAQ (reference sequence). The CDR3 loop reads CASSLEGHSGNTIYF. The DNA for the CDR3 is TGTGCCAGCAGCTTAGAGGGACACTCTGGAAACACCATATATTTT.

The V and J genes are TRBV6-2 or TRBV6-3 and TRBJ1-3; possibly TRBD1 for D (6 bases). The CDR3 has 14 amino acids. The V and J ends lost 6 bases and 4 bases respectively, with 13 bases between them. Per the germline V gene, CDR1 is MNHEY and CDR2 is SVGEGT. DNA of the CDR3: TGTGCCAGCAGCTCAGGACAGCACGGAAACACCATATATTTT. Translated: CASSSGQHGNTIYF.

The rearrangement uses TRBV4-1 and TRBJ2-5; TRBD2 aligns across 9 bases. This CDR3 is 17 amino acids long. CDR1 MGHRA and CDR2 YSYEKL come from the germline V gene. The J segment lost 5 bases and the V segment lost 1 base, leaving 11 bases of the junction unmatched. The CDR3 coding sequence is TGCGCCAGCAGCCAAGCCAATGTAGCGGGGGTATCGGAGACCCAGTACTTC. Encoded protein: CASSQANVAGVSETQYF.

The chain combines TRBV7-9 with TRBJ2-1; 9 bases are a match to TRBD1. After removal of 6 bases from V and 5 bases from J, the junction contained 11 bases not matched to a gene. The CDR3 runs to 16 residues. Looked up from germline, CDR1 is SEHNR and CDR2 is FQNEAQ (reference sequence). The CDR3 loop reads CASRRYRDRADNEQFF. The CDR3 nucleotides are TGTGCCAGCAGGCGTTACCGGGACAGGGCCGACAATGAGCAGTTCTTC. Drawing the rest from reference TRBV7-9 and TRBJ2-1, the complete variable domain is DTGVSQNPRHKITKRGQNVTFRCDPISEHNRLYWYRQTLGQGPEFLTYFQNEAQLEKSRLLSDRFSAERPKGSFSTLEIQRTEQGDSAMYLCASRRYRDRADNEQFFGPGTRLTVL.

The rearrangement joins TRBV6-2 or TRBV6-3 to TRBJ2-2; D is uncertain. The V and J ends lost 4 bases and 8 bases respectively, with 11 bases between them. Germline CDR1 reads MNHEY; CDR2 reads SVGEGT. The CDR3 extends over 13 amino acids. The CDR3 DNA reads TGTGCCAGCAGTTTTGGGCTGCCGGGGGAGCTGTTTTTT. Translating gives CASSFGLPGELFF.

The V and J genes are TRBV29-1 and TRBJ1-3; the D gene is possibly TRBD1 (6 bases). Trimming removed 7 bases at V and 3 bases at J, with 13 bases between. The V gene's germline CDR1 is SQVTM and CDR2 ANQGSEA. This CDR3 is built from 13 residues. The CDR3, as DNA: TGCAGCGGTCGAGGGGGTTTTGGAAACACCATATATTTT. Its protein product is CSGRGGFGNTIYF. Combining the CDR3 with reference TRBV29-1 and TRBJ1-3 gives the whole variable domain SAVISQKPSRDICQRGTSLTIQCQVDSQVTMMFWYRQQPGQSLTLIATANQGSEATYESGFVIDKFPISRPNLTFSTLTVSNMSPEDSSIYLCSGRGGFGNTIYFGEGSWLTVV.

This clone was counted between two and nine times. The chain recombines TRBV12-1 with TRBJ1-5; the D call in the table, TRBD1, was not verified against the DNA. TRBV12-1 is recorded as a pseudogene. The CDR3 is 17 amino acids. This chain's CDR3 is CASSEPLGQGARQPQHF. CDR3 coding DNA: TGTGCCAGCAGCGAACCCTTAGGACAGGGGGCGAGGCAGCCCCAGCATTTT.

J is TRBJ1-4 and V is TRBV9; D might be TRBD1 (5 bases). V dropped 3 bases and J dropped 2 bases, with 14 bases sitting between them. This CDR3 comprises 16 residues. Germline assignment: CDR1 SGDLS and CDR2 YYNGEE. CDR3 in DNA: TGTGCCAGCAGCGGACGGAAGGGGTCGACTAATGAAAAACTGTTTTTT. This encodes CASSGRKGSTNEKLFF.

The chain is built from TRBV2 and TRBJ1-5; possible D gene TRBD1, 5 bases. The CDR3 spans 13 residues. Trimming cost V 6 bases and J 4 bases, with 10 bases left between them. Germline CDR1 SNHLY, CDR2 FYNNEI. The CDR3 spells CASRLQENQPQHF. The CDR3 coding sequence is TGTGCCAGCAGATTACAGGAGAATCAGCCCCAGCATTTT.